This T cell receptor (beta chain) is drawn from a study of shared clonotypes between healthy human individuals. Study outcomes and limitations: Researchers sampled blood only, noting tissue repertoires likely differ.

This CDR3 contains 13 residues. The germline V gene has CDR1 MNHNS and CDR2 SASEGT. The V segment lost 6 bases and the J segment 2 bases; nucleotides outside the gene matches: 1. In the source study's methods: There were no quality scores in the junction-only immunoSEQ sequences, so filtering differed. Method: immunoSEQ multiplex PCR; TCRdb's copy keeps in-frame clones and lacks some. Clone size and V and J calls were adopted from that table, with D and trimming inferred from the DNA. The table shows about 490,000 clones, with over 65% occurring only once. To note about this clone: As yet, its antigen is unknown.

The rearrangement links TRBV6-1 to TRBJ1-2, with 9 positions matching TRBD1. The receptor comes from a woman aged 40-49 years in good health. Some clones in this sample may be carry-over from other donors' samples. Sequenced: PBMCs. CDR3 loop: CASRDRGNYGYTF. CDR3 DNA sequence: TGTGCCAGCAGGGACAGGGGAAACTATGGCTACACCTTC.